Following are 27 T cell receptor beta chains from one sample sequenced in a study of regulatory T cells in long-lasting Graves disease. Sequencing libraries for TCR beta were prepared with iRepertoire HTBI primers and Arm-PCR of CDR3 regions. TCRdb analysed the multiplex PCR reads with MiXCR anew, one entry per CDR3 protein. The table shows almost 350,000 distinct CDR3 sequences, with around 19% occurring only once. Time point meaning: persistent/refractory GD, antithyroid drugs over 5 years with positive TRAb. PBMCs were the source of the RNA used for TCR sequencing. The specimen comprised peripheral blood mononuclear cells (PBMCs), sampled when the disease was refractory, from a patient treated with antithyroid drugs. Receptors originate from a female donor with Graves disease.

The sample holds a few counts of this clonotype. This sequence joins TRBV18 and TRBJ2-7; D is perhaps TRBD1 (6 bases). Trimming pared 3 bases from V and 1 base from J, leaving 10 bases between. The germline V gene encodes CDR1 KGHSH and CDR2 LQKENI. This CDR3 has 14 amino acids. The CDR3 spells CASSPKTGSYEQYF. CDR3 nucleotide sequence: TGTGCCAGCTCACCCAAGACAGGTTCCTACGAGCAGTACTTC.

There are a few counts of this clonotype. This chain links TRBV6-5 with TRBJ2-4; the D is unclear. With 0 bases removed from V and 0 bases from J, the gap between germline ends came to 6 bases. There are 15 residues in the CDR3. Germline V gene sequence: CDR1 MNHEY, CDR2 SVGAGI. In DNA, the CDR3 is TGTGCCAGCAGTTACTCAAAATTAGCCAAAAACATTCAGTACTTC. Its translation is CASSYSKLAKNIQYF.

This clonotype has a count of ten or more. V is TRBV6-2 or TRBV6-3 and J is TRBJ1-5, with TRBD1 matching 10 bases. V lost 0 bases to trimming and J lost 2 bases; unmatched junction nucleotides: 1. The CDR3 sequence is 16 residues long. The germline V gene has CDR1 MNHEY and CDR2 SVGEGT. Written as DNA, the CDR3 is TGTGCCAGCAGTTACTCGACAGGGGGCGGCAATCAGCCCCAGCATTTT. As protein: CASSYSTGGGNQPQHF.

This clonotype was counted ten times or more. The V gene is TRBV28, the J gene TRBJ1-2; possibly TRBD1 for D (5 bases). Trimming removed 6 bases from V and 4 bases from J, with 18 bases in between. Germline V gene sequence: CDR1 MDHEN, CDR2 SYDVKM. The CDR3 has 15 residues. The CDR3 reads CASSRSGRAGYGYTF. The CDR3 DNA sequence: TGTGCCAGCAGCCGCTCAGGGAGGGCCGGCTATGGCTACACCTTC.

This clonotype came up many times. This chain joins TRBV20-1 and TRBJ1-2; 12 positions agree with TRBD1. Trimming cost V 5 bases and J 4 bases; bases outside gene matches: 8. CDR3 size: 15 residues. Looked up from germline, CDR1 is DFQATT and CDR2 is SNEGSKA (reference sequence). The CDR3 DNA follows: TGCAGTGCTTCCGGGACAGGGGGCCGTTTCTATGGCTACACCTTC. This translates into CSASGTGGRFYGYTF.

To note about this clonotype: One base away lies a much larger clone, so this may be a sequencing read error. V usage is TRBV7-9 and J usage is TRBJ2-5; D call uncertain. This CDR3 is built from 16 residues. Trimming removed 4 bases from V and 7 bases from J, with 22 bases in between. In germline, CDR1 is SEHNR, CDR2 FQNEAQ (reference sequence). The DNA of the CDR3 is TGTGCCAGCAGCTACCCGTTCCAGGTCTCCTGGGGGACCCAGTACTTC. It codes for CASSYPFQVSWGTQYF.

As regards this clonotype: A far larger clone is a single base away, which makes a read error likely. This chain links TRBV28 with TRBJ2-1; D could derive from TRBD1 or TRBD2 (5 bases each). The CDR3 has 14 residues. CDR1 and CDR2 (germline): MDHEN, SYDVKM. The V and J ends lost 6 bases and 10 bases respectively, with 19 bases between them. The CDR3 sequence is CASRGTGNSYEQFF. For the CDR3, the DNA is TGTGCCAGCAGAGGGACGGGCAACTCCTACGAGCAGTTCTTC.

This clonotype occurred many times. This rearrangement joins TRBV11-2 to TRBJ1-2; 7 bases agree with TRBD1. Per the germline V gene, CDR1 is SGHAT and CDR2 is FQNNGV. CDR3 length equals 15 residues. V lost 2 bases to trimming and J lost 3 bases; unmatched junction nucleotides: 6. This chain's CDR3 is CASSLTDRAYYGYTF. As DNA, the CDR3 is TGTGCCAGCAGCTTAACCGACAGGGCCTACTATGGCTACACCTTC.

This clonotype has just a few counts. The chain uses TRBV7-9 and TRBJ1-4; D perhaps matches TRBD1 (6 bases). The CDR3 covers 13 residues. Germline CDR1 and CDR2: SEHNR and FQNEAQ (reference sequence). Trimming took 4 bases from V and 10 from J, leaving 13 bases between them. This CDR3 reads CASSSTQGAKLFF. In DNA form, the CDR3 reads TGTGCCAGCAGCTCCACACAGGGTGCAAAACTGTTTTTT. Drawing the rest from reference TRBV7-9 and TRBJ1-4, the complete variable domain is DTGVSQNPRHKITKRGQNVTFRCDPISEHNRLYWYRQTLGQGPEFLTYFQNEAQLEKSRLLSDRFSAERPKGSFSTLEIQRTEQGDSAMYLCASSSTQGAKLFFGSGTQLSVL.

This clonotype was found many times. The chain uses TRBV28 and TRBJ1-5; D gene ambiguous. V shed 0 bases and J shed 3 bases, with 6 bases lying between them. Looked up from germline, CDR1 is MDHEN and CDR2 is SYDVKM. CDR3 length: 14 amino acids. For the CDR3, the DNA is TGTGCCAGCAGTTTATGGGGAACCAATCAGCCCCAGCATTTT. Its translation is CASSLWGTNQPQHF.

The V call is TRBV4-3, the J call TRBJ2-7; D gene ambiguous. The CDR3 sequence is 14 residues long. CDR1 and CDR2 (germline): LGHNA, YSLEER. The ends were cut back, 0 bases at V and 3 bases at J, with 9 bases in the middle. The CDR3, as DNA: TGCGCCAGCAGCCAAGATGTTAGGGACTACGAGCAGTACTTC. It translates to CASSQDVRDYEQYF.

With regard to this clonotype: Since a much larger clone is just one base distant, this may be a read error. The chain recombines TRBV7-2 with TRBJ2-2; 11 positions match TRBD1. Trimming took 5 bases from V and 0 from J; bases not matched to a gene: 2. Germline-derived CDR1 and CDR2 are SGHTA and FQGNSA. The CDR3 is 16 residues long. The CDR3 DNA sequence: TGTGCCAGCAGCCAGGGACAGGGGGCGAACACCGGGGAGCTGTTTTTT. The encoded protein is CASSQGQGANTGELFF.

The chain has TRBV7-8 and TRBJ2-5; D could derive from TRBD1 or TRBD2 (5 bases each). TRBJ2-7 matches the DNA end more closely, so the J call is doubtful. In germline, CDR1 is SGHVS, CDR2 FQNEAQ. This CDR3 comprises 13 residues. CDR3 residues: CASSLGLRGEQYF. The CDR3 DNA reads TGTGCCAGCAGCTTAGGCCTGAGGGGCGAGCAGTACTTC.

This clonotype has only a few counts. The CDR3 DNA reads as TGTGCCAGCAGCTTCTCTTGGGTTGGGACTGAAGCTTTCTTT. It is translated as CASSFSWVGTEAFF. This chain links TRBV5-5 with TRBJ1-1; D gene ambiguous. V was shortened by 2 bases and J by 5 bases, with 13 bases between the two germline ends. Germline V CDR1 and CDR2: SGHKS, YYEKEE (reference sequence). The CDR3 covers 14 residues.

This clonotype has more than one count but fewer than ten. A read error may account for a junction end that differs from germline. The V and J genes are TRBV3-1 and TRBJ1-2; the D gene is possibly TRBD1 (5 bases). The germline gives CDR1 LGHDT, CDR2 YNNKEL (reference sequence). The CDR3 has 15 residues. The CDR3 protein is CANSQDGRDGYGYTF. CDR3 sequence (DNA): TGTGCCAACAGCCAAGACGGCAGGGACGGCTATGGCTACACCTTC. The complete variable domain, with remaining parts taken from reference TRBV3-1 and TRBJ1-2, reads DTAVSQTPKYLVTQMGNDKSIKCEQNLGHDTMYWYKQDSKKFLKIMFSYNNKELIINETVPNRFSPKSPDKAHLNLHINSLELGDSAVYFCANSQDGRDGYGYTFGSGTRLTVV.

The chain links TRBV27 to TRBJ2-7; perhaps TRBD2 as D (7 bases). V was shortened by 8 bases and J by 8 bases, with 25 bases between the two germline ends. Germline CDR1 and CDR2: MNHEY and SMNVEV (reference sequence). The CDR3 has 15 amino acids. CDR3 sequence: CASGPLGGPSFKQYF. CDR3 DNA sequence: TGTGCCAGCGGGCCTCTCGGGGGGCCCTCCTTTAAGCAGTACTTC.

The chain has TRBV18 and TRBJ1-1; 7 nucleotides agree with TRBD1. Germline CDR1 KGHSH, CDR2 LQKENI. This CDR3 contains 13 residues. Germline trimming cut 5 bases from V and 3 bases from J; bases unmatched to any gene: 3. The CDR3 region is CASSTDRDTEAFF. CDR3 coding DNA: TGTGCCAGCTCAACTGACAGGGACACTGAAGCTTTCTTT.

In its sample, this clonotype was seen many times. This chain connects TRBV30 to TRBJ2-5, with D unclear. The CDR3 contains 15 residues. Germline assignment: CDR1 GTSNPN and CDR2 SVGIG (reference sequence). Between the trimmed V and J ends, which lost 0 bases and 0 bases, there was a span of 11 bases. CDR3 loop: CAWSVPLQYQETQYF. CDR3 in DNA: TGTGCCTGGAGTGTCCCCCTCCAGTACCAAGAGACCCAGTACTTC.

This clonotype showed up many times. The V and J genes are TRBV11-2 and TRBJ1-2; a weak D match, TRBD1 (5 bases). Germline-derived CDR1 and CDR2 are SGHAT and FQNNGV. CDR3 length equals 14 residues. Trimming took 3 bases from V and 8 from J, leaving 16 bases between them. The CDR3 is CASSLGTELQGYTF. The CDR3 DNA sequence: TGTGCCAGCAGCTTGGGGACGGAGTTGCAGGGCTACACCTTC.

This clonotype was counted between two and nine times. This chain connects TRBV5-5 to TRBJ1-4; TRBD1 matches at 10 bases. Unmatched junction bases numbered 4, after V lost 2 bases and J lost 6 bases. Germline lookup yields CDR1 SGHKS and CDR2 YYEKEE (reference sequence). The CDR3 loop spans 15 amino acids. The CDR3 nucleotides read TGTGCCAGCAGCTTCGGGACAGGGGCGGATGAAAAACTGTTTTTT. Amino acid sequence: CASSFGTGADEKLFF.

Regarding this clonotype: Since a much larger clone is just one base distant, this may be a read error. The chain links TRBV7-2 to TRBJ2-2; TRBD1 agrees at 7 bases. Trimming cost V 4 bases and J 6 bases; bases outside gene matches: 5. The CDR3 is 14 amino acids. CDR1 is SGHTA, CDR2 FQGNSA, per germline. The CDR3 loop is CASSSATGSGELFF. CDR3 in DNA: TGTGCCAGCAGCTCCGCGACAGGGTCCGGGGAGCTGTTTTTT.

The chain links TRBV11-2 to TRBJ1-3; 8 nucleotides match TRBD1. CDR1 is SGHAT and CDR2 is FQNNGV in the germline V gene. This CDR3 is 16 amino acids long. V was clipped by 6 bases and J by 4 bases; unmatched bases: 11. CDR3 nucleotide sequence: TGTGCCAGCAGTCCATACTCCGGGACAGGCGGAAACACCATATATTTT. Translating gives CASSPYSGTGGNTIYF.

Comments on this clonotype: A far larger clone is one nucleotide away, so this likely arose from a read error. The V gene is TRBV6-1, the J gene TRBJ1-2; D is undetermined. The CDR3 consists of 14 residues. CDR1 is MNHNS, CDR2 SASEGT, per germline. Trimming pared 5 bases from V and 4 bases from J, leaving 14 bases between. This chain's CDR3 is CASSYNDPGYGYTF. CDR3 nucleotide sequence: TGTGCCAGCAGTTACAACGACCCGGGCTATGGCTACACCTTC.

This clonotype was seen a few times. The genes are TRBV7-2 and TRBJ1-4, with a tentative D call TRBD1 (5 bases). The CDR3 is 16 residues long. Germline CDR1 reads SGHTA; CDR2 reads FQGNSA. The V end was cut by 1 base, the J end by 5 bases, with 14 bases between. The CDR3 region has the DNA TGTGCCAGCAGCTTAGGTCTCGGGGCGTTAAATGAAAAACTGTTTTTT. Amino acid sequence: CASSLGLGALNEKLFF.

The sample holds many counts of this clonotype. This chain uses TRBV28 with TRBJ2-7; TRBD1 aligns across 8 bases. Trimming took 6 bases from V and 3 from J; bases not matched to a gene: 7. CDR3 length: 14 amino acids. CDR1 is MDHEN, CDR2 SYDVKM, per germline. CDR3 residues: CASSSRTGHYEQYF. The CDR3 bases are TGTGCCAGCAGCTCCCGGACAGGGCACTACGAGCAGTACTTC.

At least ten counts were recorded for this clonotype. The J gene is TRBJ2-7, the V gene TRBV12-3 or TRBV12-4; 7 bases are a match to TRBD1. Trimming removed 0 bases from V and 1 base from J; junction bases left unmatched: 9. The CDR3 runs to 17 residues. The CDR3 nucleotides read TGTGCCAGCAGTTTAGCCCGAACAGGGGCCCTTTCCTACGAGCAGTACTTC. Its translation: CASSLARTGALSYEQYF.

Regarding this clonotype: With a much larger clone just one base away, this may be a read error. J is TRBJ2-7 and V is TRBV20-1; D is uncertain. V lost 6 bases, J lost 2 bases, and 26 bases lay in between. The CDR3 consists of 17 residues. Germline V gene data show CDR1 as DFQATT and CDR2 as SNEGSKA (reference sequence). CDR3 DNA sequence: TGCAGTGCCTTCCCTTACTCCCGTCAGGCAAGGCCCTACGAGCAGTACTTC. Its protein is CSAFPYSRQARPYEQYF.